The next 27 T cell receptor beta chains were all read from a single sample in a study of blood T cell repertoires in COVID-19. Profiling relied on immunoSEQ multiplex PCR, and the TCRdb table lists in-frame clones only, not all of them. The repertoire consists of 200,000 to 250,000 clones, with roughly four fifths occurring once and the leading ten covering approximately 12%. Sample: peripheral blood. Receptors were obtained from a woman between 40 and 50 years old with acute or convalescent COVID-19.

This clone was seen a few times. The rearrangement links TRBV1 to TRBJ1-2; TRBD1 reflects the table's D call only, with no check against the DNA. TRBV1 is flagged as a pseudogene. There are 15 residues in the CDR3. CDR3 protein: CTSSRPYRGQGAYTF. Written as DNA, the CDR3 is TGCACCAGCAGCCGACCATACCGGGGACAGGGGGCCTACACCTTC.

The chain joins TRBV24-1 to TRBJ2-1, with 13 bases identical to TRBD2. The germline gives CDR1 KGHDR, CDR2 SFDVKD. This CDR3 is 20 amino acids long. The ends lost 1 base at V and 0 bases at J; junction bases unmatched: 8. As DNA, the CDR3 is TGTGCCACCAGTGATTTTCCCGGGACTAGCGGGACCAGCTCCTACAATGAGCAGTTCTTC. Protein: CATSDFPGTSGTSSYNEQFF.

This clone occurred once. V gene TRBV7-2 combines with J gene TRBJ1-2; 8 bases are a match to TRBD1. V lost 4 bases and J lost 5; bases outside the gene matches: 9. Germline V CDR1 and CDR2: SGHTA, FQGNSA. CDR3 length equals 15 residues. CDR3 loop: CASSSTGQGLYGYTF. The CDR3 bases are TGTGCCAGCAGCTCCACAGGACAGGGCCTTTATGGCTACACCTTC.

The chain is built from TRBV7-8 and TRBJ2-1; 7 nucleotides agree with TRBD1. Germline values: CDR1 SGHVS, CDR2 FQNEAQ. The CDR3 is made up of 14 amino acids. V shed 7 bases, J shed 9 bases, and the junction held 12 bases outside the gene matches. CDR3 sequence: CASTENTGDGEQFF. The CDR3 DNA sequence: TGTGCCAGCACCGAAAACACAGGGGACGGTGAGCAGTTCTTC.

This clone occurred once. The chain couples TRBV12-5 to TRBJ1-1; tentative D call: TRBD1 (5 bases). CDR3 length: 16 amino acids. Trimming shortened V by 0 bases and J by 1 base, and 12 bases separated the two germline ends. Germline CDR1 reads LGHNT; CDR2 reads FRNRAP. CDR3 residues: CASGLVLTAQNTEAFF. The DNA of the CDR3 is TGTGCTAGTGGTTTGGTTTTGACAGCCCAGAACACTGAAGCTTTCTTT.

The V and J genes are TRBV4-1 and TRBJ2-2, with TRBD2 matching over 8 bases. After removal of 6 bases from V and 0 bases from J, the junction contained 6 bases not matched to a gene. The CDR3 loop spans 16 amino acids. Germline V gene data show CDR1 as MGHRA and CDR2 as YSYEKL. CDR3 in amino acids: CASREAGGPNTGELFF. As DNA, the CDR3 is TGCGCCAGCAGAGAGGCGGGGGGCCCGAACACCGGGGAGCTGTTTTTT.

This clone was recorded once. In DNA, the CDR3 is TGTGCCAGCAGCTTTACAGGGAGTGCGGACGAGCAGTACTTC. Residues: CASSFTGSADEQYF. The genes are TRBV5-6 and TRBJ2-7, with D perhaps matching TRBD1 (6 bases). This CDR3 spans 14 amino acids. Germline V lookup: CDR1 SGHDT, CDR2 YYEEEE. Trimming removed 2 bases at V and 5 bases at J, with 14 bases between.

This chain joins TRBV5-1 and TRBJ2-5; 15 bases fit TRBD2. Germline CDR1 and CDR2: SGHRS and YFSETQ. The CDR3 length is 16 residues. With 0 bases clipped from V and 4 bases from J, the junction kept 1 base outside the gene matches. CDR3 in DNA: TGCGCCAGCAGCTTGGCGGGACTAGCGGGAGGAGAGACCCAGTACTTC. This codes for CASSLAGLAGGETQYF.

The V and J genes are TRBV20-1 and TRBJ2-7, with TRBD2 identical over 12 bases. Trimming took 3 bases from V and 5 from J; bases not matched to a gene: 8. Germline V gives CDR1 DFQATT, CDR2 SNEGSKA (reference sequence). This CDR3 contains 15 residues. CDR3 loop: CSASIPTSGGHEQYF. CDR3 DNA: TGCAGTGCTAGTATACCGACTAGCGGGGGACACGAGCAGTACTTC.

V usage is TRBV20-1 and J usage is TRBJ2-7; 9 nucleotides agree with TRBD2. This CDR3 has 15 residues. Germline values: CDR1 DFQATT, CDR2 SNEGSKA (reference sequence). The V and J ends lost 3 bases and 6 bases, in that order; junction bases with no gene match: 12. In DNA, the CDR3 is TGCAGTGCTAGTAGGCTAGCGGGACTACAGGGCGAGCAGTACTTC. Translated, it gives CSASRLAGLQGEQYF.

V and J are TRBV5-1 and TRBJ2-1; D not certain. Trimming shortened V by 1 base and J by 7 bases, and 15 bases separated the two germline ends. The germline gives CDR1 SGHRS, CDR2 YFSETQ. The CDR3 length is 15 residues. The CDR3 DNA sequence: TGCGCCAGCAGCTTGCGGTTAACCCCCGGGAATGAGCAGTTCTTC. Encoded protein: CASSLRLTPGNEQFF.

The chain carries TRBV10-3 and TRBJ1-2; TRBD1 matches 7 bases. The CDR3 loop spans 14 amino acids. The germline CDR1 and CDR2 sequences are ENHRY and SYGVKD. Losses at the gene ends were 9 bases for V and 6 bases for J; bases not matched to a gene: 13. The CDR3 DNA follows: TGTGCCATACCGCGGGACAGTTCAGGGAATGGCTACACCTTC. It encodes CAIPRDSSGNGYTF.

The rearrangement links TRBV11-2 to TRBJ1-1; D not certain. Trimming took 3 bases from V and 2 from J, leaving 10 bases between them. The CDR3 loop spans 14 amino acids. CDR1 SGHAT and CDR2 FQNNGV come from the germline V gene. The CDR3 DNA follows: TGTGCCAGCAGCTTCGGGAGGAAAAACACTGAAGCTTTCTTT. Protein sequence: CASSFGRKNTEAFF. Full variable domain (rest looked up from reference TRBV11-2 and TRBJ1-1): EAGVAQSPRYKIIEKRQSVAFWCNPISGHATLYWYQQILGQGPKLLIQFQNNGVVDDSQLPKDRFSAERLKGVDSTLKIQPAKLEDSAVYLCASSFGRKNTEAFFGQGTRLTVV.

The rearrangement joins TRBV7-9 to TRBJ2-7; 8 positions agree with TRBD2. After removal of 6 bases from V and 3 bases from J, the junction contained 10 bases not matched to a gene. Germline V gene sequence: CDR1 SEHNR, CDR2 FQNEAQ (reference sequence). The CDR3 has 15 amino acids. The CDR3 sequence is CASSPEAGAIYEQYF. CDR3 nucleotides: TGTGCCAGCAGTCCAGAAGCGGGAGCAATCTACGAGCAGTACTTC. Full variable domain (remainder filled in from reference TRBV7-9 and TRBJ2-7): DTGVSQNPRHKITKRGQNVTFRCDPISEHNRLYWYRQTLGQGPEFLTYFQNEAQLEKSRLLSDRFSAERPKGSFSTLEIQRTEQGDSAMYLCASSPEAGAIYEQYFGPGTRLTVT.

The chain links TRBV5-4 to TRBJ2-5; 9 bases fit TRBD1. Germline CDR1 SGHNT, CDR2 YYREEE (reference sequence). The junction had 8 bases not matched to a gene; V was cut back by 0 bases and J by 5 bases. The CDR3 has 16 amino acids. The chain's CDR3 is CASSLAGQGPGETQYF. CDR3 DNA: TGTGCCAGCAGCTTGGCTGGACAGGGGCCCGGGGAGACCCAGTACTTC.

The sample holds a few counts of this clone. J is TRBJ1-5 and V is TRBV7-8; D is perhaps TRBD1 (5 bases). CDR1 SGHVS and CDR2 FQNEAQ come from the germline V gene. The CDR3 is 17 amino acids. V lost 0 bases and J 3 bases, leaving 15 bases between the germline ends. CDR3 sequence reads: CASSLAEGTGYNQPQHF. CDR3 nucleotide sequence: TGTGCCAGCAGCTTAGCGGAGGGTACAGGCTACAATCAGCCCCAGCATTTT.

This rearrangement joins TRBV7-2 to TRBJ2-3, with 8 bases matching TRBD2. V shed 4 bases, J shed 6 bases, and the junction held 6 bases outside the gene matches. Germline V gene data show CDR1 as SGHTA and CDR2 as FQGNSA. The CDR3 consists of 14 residues. CDR3 region: CASSSQRERDTQYF. The CDR3 coding sequence is TGTGCCAGCAGCTCCCAGCGGGAGAGGGATACGCAGTATTTT.

Comment on this clone: The junction departs from germline at one end; a sequencing error may be responsible. The CDR3 DNA reads TGTGCCGGTAGACTGTTCGGGAGTTCCTCCCCGAGCTCCTACAATGAGCAGTTCTTC. Its translation: CAGRLFGSSSPSSYNEQFF. The chain joins TRBV19 to TRBJ2-1; the D gene is possibly TRBD2 (6 bases). Germline V gene sequence: CDR1 LNHDA, CDR2 SQIVND (reference sequence). There are 19 residues in the CDR3.

The rearrangement joins TRBV5-1 to TRBJ2-7; 14 bases match TRBD2. The V gene's germline CDR1 is SGHRS and CDR2 YFSETQ. This CDR3 is 17 amino acids long. Losses at the gene ends were 4 bases for V and 5 bases for J; bases not matched to a gene: 11. The chain's CDR3 is CASSPSPGLAGVNEQYF. CDR3 nucleotide sequence: TGCGCCAGCAGCCCATCCCCGGGACTAGCGGGAGTAAACGAGCAGTACTTC.

This clone was detected once. The gene calls are TRBV5-1 and TRBJ2-1; 7 bases fit TRBD2. Germline V gene data show CDR1 as SGHRS and CDR2 as YFSETQ. With 3 bases clipped from V and 7 bases from J, the junction kept 10 bases outside the gene matches. The CDR3 runs to 15 residues. In DNA form, the CDR3 reads TGCGCCAGCAGCTCCACCTCGGTGGGGGGGAATGAGCAGTTCTTC. It encodes CASSSTSVGGNEQFF.

The chain links TRBV7-8 to TRBJ2-1; 7 bases are shared with TRBD1. CDR1 is SGHVS, CDR2 FQNEAQ, per germline. V shed 2 bases and J 3 bases; nucleotides not matched to a gene: 4. The CDR3 spans 15 residues. CDR3: CASSLSTGYYNEQFF. The CDR3 nucleotides read TGTGCCAGCAGCTTATCGACAGGGTACTACAATGAGCAGTTCTTC.

This clone was counted a few times. The chain is built from TRBV4-2 and TRBJ2-2, with 11 bases lining up with TRBD2. The length of the CDR3 is 19 residues. CDR1 is LGHNA, CDR2 YNFKEQ, per germline. V trimming: 6 bases; J trimming: 0 bases; junction bases outside the gene matches: 12. The CDR3 sequence is CASRRTSGSLNTNTGELFF. The CDR3 nucleotides are TGTGCCAGCAGGCGGACTAGCGGGTCCCTTAACACGAACACCGGGGAGCTGTTTTTT.

This chain links TRBV14 with TRBJ1-5; D is uncertain. The V and J ends lost 2 bases and 4 bases respectively, with 6 bases between them. The length of the CDR3 is 13 residues. Germline-derived CDR1 and CDR2 are SGHDN and FVKESK. Here the CDR3 reads CASSQLANQPQHF. The CDR3 DNA reads as TGTGCCAGCAGCCAACTGGCTAATCAGCCCCAGCATTTT.

The chain recombines TRBV19 with TRBJ1-5; D remains ambiguous. V lost 3 bases and J 1 base, leaving 10 bases between the germline ends. The CDR3 covers 15 residues. Germline CDR1 reads LNHDA; CDR2 reads SQIVND (reference sequence). The CDR3 DNA reads as TGTGCCAGTAGTATGACATTGAAGAGCAATCAGCCCCAGCATTTT. It specifies CASSMTLKSNQPQHF.

This clone was seen a handful of times. The CDR3 sequence is CASSLRAGLVHF. DNA for the CDR3: TGTGCCAGCAGTTTAAGGGCAGGGCTGGTGCATTTT. The chain couples TRBV12-3 or TRBV12-4 to TRBJ1-5, with D maybe TRBD1 (5 bases). The CDR3 has 12 residues. V lost 2 bases and J lost 15, with 14 bases in between.

V gene TRBV12-3 or TRBV12-4 combines with J gene TRBJ1-2; 7 bases agree with TRBD1. There are 12 residues in the CDR3. V gave up 6 bases and J gave up 3 bases; unmatched junction bases: 1. CDR3 protein: CASRGTDYGYTF. CDR3 sequence (DNA): TGTGCCAGCAGGGGGACAGACTATGGCTACACCTTC.

The rearrangement links TRBV7-8 to TRBJ1-4; 9 bases fit TRBD1. From germline, CDR1 is SGHVS and CDR2 FQNEAQ. Trimming removed 1 base from V and 7 bases from J; junction bases left unmatched: 7. CDR3 size: 16 residues. As DNA, the CDR3 is TGTGCCAGCAGCTTAGGCTTGACAGGGGGGAGTGAAAAACTGTTTTTT. Protein: CASSLGLTGGSEKLFF. Full variable domain (rest looked up from reference TRBV7-8 and TRBJ1-4): GAGVSQSPRYKVAKRGQDVALRCDPISGHVSLFWYQQALGQGPEFLTYFQNEAQLDKSGLPSDRFFAERPEGSVSTLKIQRTQQEDSAVYLCASSLGLTGGSEKLFFGSGTQLSVL.